The clone carrying this T cell receptor (beta chain) was detected once. V shed 4 bases, J shed 4 bases, and the junction held 2 bases outside the gene matches. In germline, CDR1 is SGHTA, CDR2 FQGTGA. CDR3 length: 13 residues. Assay used: immunoSEQ multiplex PCR; TCRdb lists only in-frame clones, some missing. Among 15,000 to 20,000 clones, about nine tenths were seen once, and the ten largest hold approximately 10%. These data come from a study of lymphopenia after photon versus proton radiotherapy. The chain employs TRBV7-3 and TRBJ2-3; TRBD1 matches at 7 bases. This material consisted of peripheral blood, taken from a patient treated with proton-based radiotherapy. The TCR sequence derives from a man between 65 and 85 years old with pancreatic cancer. Here the CDR3 DNA reads TGTGCCAGCAGCTCCGGGACAGCAGATACGCAGTATTTT. Translation gives CASSSGTADTQYF.